This TCR beta chain was sequenced during a study of cytomegalovirus exposure and HLA in healthy donors. Germline V gene data show CDR1 as SGHVS and CDR2 as FNYEAQ. The CDR3 covers 15 residues. V was shortened by 4 bases and J by 5 bases, with 14 bases between the two germline ends. 60 Vbeta and 13 Jbeta primers were used in PCR. Clones were read by immunoSEQ multiplex PCR, and TCRdb kept only the in-frame ones, dropping some. The data contain 85,000 to 100,000 clones, 79% of them singletons. A note on this clone: Its antigen is not identified.

Whole-study findings and limits: Reports state that TCR beta sequences accurately predicted most subjects' HLA-A and HLA-B alleles.

The sequence derives from a woman aged 40 to 50 in good health and CMV-seronegative. Sample: PBMCs. The chain combines TRBV7-6 with TRBJ2-2; D might be TRBD1 (5 bases). The CDR3 reads CASSYSPPGTGELFF. In nucleotides, the CDR3 is TGTGCCAGCAGCTACTCCCCCCCAGGGACCGGGGAGCTGTTTTTT. The full variable domain, completed using reference TRBV7-6 and TRBJ2-2, is GAGVSQSPRYKVTKRGQDVALRCDPISGHVSLYWYRQALGQGPEFLTYFNYEAQQDKSGLPNDRFSAERPEGSISTLTIQRTEQRDSAMYRCASSYSPPGTGELFFGEGSRLTVL.